Listed below are T cell receptor beta chains from one sample, sequenced in a study of blood T cell repertoires in COVID-19. The repertoire was sequenced with immunoSEQ multiplex PCR; TCRdb's copy has only in-frame clones and lacks some. This sample has 180,000 or so clones; just under 85% occur once, and the top ten carry roughly 8%. Sequencing was done on a sample of peripheral blood. These receptors were taken from a man aged 35 to 55 who had recovered from COVID-19. Both conserved end residues are part of each CDR3. Each record gives: clone size, J gene, D gene, V gene, CDR3 protein, CDR3 DNA. D genes are given only for firm matches. Clone size, where shown, is once, few, many, or a class for clones that have expanded.

clone size: -
J gene: TRBJ2-7
D gene: TRBD1
V gene: TRBV27
CDR3 protein: CASSKIRQGSYEQYF
CDR3 DNA: TGTGCCAGCAGCAAGATCCGACAGGGATCCTACGAGCAGTACTTC

clone size: -
J gene: TRBJ1-4
D gene: TRBD1
V gene: TRBV7-9
CDR3 protein: CASSSTGGGEKLFF
CDR3 DNA: TGTGCCAGCAGCTCAACAGGGGGCGGTGAAAAACTGTTTTTT

clone size: -
J gene: TRBJ1-6
D gene: TRBD1
V gene: TRBV28
CDR3 protein: CASSSPRDRLNSPLHF
CDR3 DNA: TGTGCCAGCAGTTCACCCCGGGACAGATTAAATTCACCCCTCCACTTT

clone size: -
J gene: TRBJ2-5
D gene: -
V gene: TRBV21-1
CDR3 protein: CASTSLGETQYF
CDR3 DNA: TGTGCCAGCACCAGTCTAGGAGAGACCCAGTACTTC

clone size: -
J gene: TRBJ2-3
D gene: TRBD2
V gene: TRBV10-2
CDR3 protein: CASSSGLAGTDTQYF
CDR3 DNA: TGCGCCAGCAGTTCCGGACTAGCGGGGACAGATACGCAGTATTTT

clone size: -
J gene: TRBJ1-5
D gene: -
V gene: TRBV30
CDR3 protein: CASSEQSNQPQHF
CDR3 DNA: TGTGCCTCCTCGGAACAGAGCAATCAGCCCCAGCATTTT

clone size: -
J gene: TRBJ1-2
D gene: -
V gene: TRBV6-5
CDR3 protein: CASSPTTGGYTF
CDR3 DNA: TGTGCCAGCAGCCCCACGACGGGTGGCTACACCTTC

clone size: -
J gene: TRBJ1-2
D gene: TRBD1
V gene: TRBV2
CDR3 protein: CASSTLGTELANYGYTF
CDR3 DNA: TGTGCCAGCAGTACTCTCGGGACAGAGTTAGCTAACTATGGCTACACCTTC

clone size: -
J gene: TRBJ1-6
D gene: -
V gene: TRBV6-2/TRBV6-3
CDR3 protein: CASSSRSQNSPLHF
CDR3 DNA: TGTGCCAGCAGTTCTAGGTCCCAAAATTCACCCCTCCACTTT

clone size: -
J gene: TRBJ2-1
D gene: TRBD1
V gene: TRBV24-1
CDR3 protein: CATSDPGQGGGNEQFF
CDR3 DNA: TGTGCCACCAGTGATCCGGGACAGGGTGGGGGCAATGAGCAGTTCTTC

clone size: -
J gene: TRBJ1-1
D gene: TRBD1
V gene: TRBV18
CDR3 protein: CASSPPHRGPNTEAFF
CDR3 DNA: TGTGCCAGCTCACCCCCCCACAGGGGGCCGAACACTGAAGCTTTCTTT

clone size: -
J gene: TRBJ2-5
D gene: TRBD2
V gene: TRBV7-2
CDR3 protein: CASSLQRRGYQETQYF
CDR3 DNA: TGTGCCAGCAGCTTACAGCGGCGGGGGTACCAAGAGACCCAGTACTTC

clone size: -
J gene: TRBJ1-1
D gene: -
V gene: TRBV3-1/TRBV3-2
CDR3 protein: CASSQGGRITEAFF
CDR3 DNA: TGTGCCAGCAGCCAAGGGGGGCGAATCACTGAAGCTTTCTTT

clone size: few
J gene: TRBJ1-3
D gene: -
V gene: TRBV6-5
CDR3 protein: CASSFPANWRTIYF
CDR3 DNA: TGTGCCAGCAGCTTCCCGGCGAACTGGAGAACCATATATTTT

clone size: -
J gene: TRBJ1-2
D gene: -
V gene: TRBV15
CDR3 protein: CATSRDGELPDYGYTF
CDR3 DNA: TGTGCCACCAGCAGAGACGGAGAGCTTCCCGACTATGGCTACACCTTC

clone size: -
J gene: TRBJ1-6
D gene: -
V gene: TRBV19
CDR3 protein: CASSRQVNSPLHF
CDR3 DNA: TGTGCCAGTAGCCGACAAGTCAATTCACCCCTCCACTTT

clone size: -
J gene: TRBJ1-2
D gene: TRBD1
V gene: TRBV5-8
CDR3 protein: CASSFGQGGYGYTF
CDR3 DNA: TGTGCCAGCAGTTTCGGACAGGGCGGCTATGGCTACACCTTC

clone size: -
J gene: TRBJ2-3
D gene: TRBD2
V gene: TRBV7-2
CDR3 protein: CASSLGPGRGRGTQYF
CDR3 DNA: TGTGCCAGCAGCTTAGGACCCGGGCGGGGGAGGGGTACGCAGTATTTT

clone size: -
J gene: TRBJ2-3
D gene: -
V gene: TRBV27
CDR3 protein: CASSLSGHADTQYF
CDR3 DNA: TGTGCCAGCAGTTTATCCGGACACGCAGATACGCAGTATTTT

clone size: -
J gene: TRBJ1-1
D gene: -
V gene: TRBV27
CDR3 protein: CASRPGLGHLLAFF
CDR3 DNA: TGTGCCAGCAGGCCAGGGTTGGGGCATTTATTGGCTTTCTTT

clone size: -
J gene: TRBJ2-3
D gene: TRBD2
V gene: TRBV2
CDR3 protein: CASRGAGGQTQYF
CDR3 DNA: TGTGCCAGCAGGGGCGCGGGGGGGCAGACGCAGTATTTT

clone size: -
J gene: TRBJ2-1
D gene: TRBD2
V gene: TRBV10-3
CDR3 protein: CAISATGTSGPNEQFF
CDR3 DNA: TGTGCCATCAGTGCCACCGGGACTAGCGGACCCAATGAGCAGTTCTTC

clone size: -
J gene: TRBJ1-5
D gene: -
V gene: TRBV4-3
CDR3 protein: CASSQAGVRQPQHF
CDR3 DNA: TGCGCCAGCAGCCAAGCAGGGGTGCGTCAGCCCCAGCATTTT

clone size: -
J gene: TRBJ1-5
D gene: -
V gene: TRBV6-5
CDR3 protein: CASSRAGGNQPQHF
CDR3 DNA: TGTGCCAGCAGCCGAGCCGGAGGCAATCAGCCCCAGCATTTT

clone size: -
J gene: TRBJ1-1
D gene: -
V gene: TRBV7-9
CDR3 protein: CASSFTPWQGPTEAFF
CDR3 DNA: TGTGCCAGCAGCTTTACCCCATGGCAGGGCCCCACTGAAGCTTTCTTT

clone size: once
J gene: TRBJ1-2
D gene: TRBD1
V gene: TRBV7-9
CDR3 protein: CASSNRGTDGYTF
CDR3 DNA: TGTGCCAGCAGTAACAGGGGGACAGATGGCTACACCTTC

clone size: -
J gene: TRBJ1-1
D gene: -
V gene: TRBV5-5
CDR3 protein: CASSLTGSSNTEAFF
CDR3 DNA: TGTGCCAGCAGCTTAACCGGGTCATCGAACACTGAAGCTTTCTTT

clone size: -
J gene: TRBJ2-3
D gene: -
V gene: TRBV5-4
CDR3 protein: CASTRGGDYFTDTQYF
CDR3 DNA: TGTGCCAGCACCAGGGGCGGGGACTATTTTACAGATACGCAGTATTTT

clone size: -
J gene: TRBJ2-1
D gene: -
V gene: TRBV6-5
CDR3 protein: CASSRNEQFF
CDR3 DNA: TGTGCCAGCAGCCGCAATGAGCAGTTCTTC

clone size: -
J gene: TRBJ1-1
D gene: -
V gene: TRBV29-1
CDR3 protein: CSVDETFF
CDR3 DNA: TGCAGCGTTGATGAGACTTTCTTT

clone size: -
J gene: TRBJ1-1
D gene: -
V gene: TRBV21-1
CDR3 protein: CASSNTHRGCICTEAFF
CDR3 DNA: TGTGCCAGCAGCAACACCCACAGGGGTTGTATATGCACTGAAGCTTTCTTT

clone size: few
J gene: TRBJ1-1
D gene: -
V gene: TRBV12-3/TRBV12-4
CDR3 protein: CASRSFTEAFF
CDR3 DNA: TGTGCCAGCAGGTCATTCACTGAAGCTTTCTTT

clone size: -
J gene: TRBJ1-5
D gene: -
V gene: TRBV19
CDR3 protein: CASSAYRVSNQPQHF
CDR3 DNA: TGTGCCAGTAGTGCCTACAGGGTCAGCAATCAGCCCCAGCATTTT